Included here is one T cell receptor beta chain sequence, with context. This sample stems from a study of monozygotic twins with inflammatory bowel disease. TCRdb reprocessed the 5' RACE reads and reports one entry per CDR3 protein, with no DNA. In all, the sample yields tens of thousands of distinct CDR3 sequences. What was sequenced was blood. The TCR sequence derives from a human donor with ulcerative colitis or Crohn's disease, or a healthy co-twin of an affected twin (not recorded which).

The chain's CDR3 is CASSQGGWVTEAFF. The chain joins TRBV4-1 to TRBJ1-1; TCRdb picks TRBD1, but there is no DNA to check that call. CDR1 and CDR2 (germline): MGHRA, YSYEKL. The CDR3 sequence is 14 residues long.